The clone carrying this T cell receptor (beta chain) has a handful of counts. Its antigen remains unknown. From the 5' RACE reads, TCRdb called clonotypes with MiXCR, one entry per CDR3 protein. The sample holds 300,000 to 400,000 distinct CDR3 sequences; about 8.7% are singletons and the top ten take about a sixth. This entry is derived from a study of T cells after yellow fever vaccination. General study findings and limits: Some clonotypes, a small share, were shared between CD4 and CD8 compartments. FACS-sorted repertoires might harbor abundant contaminating clonotypes from the bulk population. A weaker but faster secondary response was observed, peaking on day 5 versus 15.

The ends lost 6 bases at V and 1 base at J; junction bases unmatched: 17. This CDR3 is 19 amino acids long. The sequence derives from a young man who received the YFV17D yellow fever vaccine. The chain combines TRBV23-1 with TRBJ1-5; 8 nucleotides line up with TRBD1. TRBV23-1 is an ORF; its function is uncertain. The material sequenced was PBMCs, taken on the day of the first yellow fever vaccination. The CDR3 region is CASSKTRDRPSRSNQPQHF. The CDR3 nucleotides are TGCGCCAGCAGCAAGACCCGGGACAGGCCGTCGAGGAGCAATCAGCCCCAGCATTTT.